This T cell receptor beta chain was profiled in a study of response to subunit inactivated influenza vaccine. The sample holds a few counts of this clonotype. TCRdb re-analysed the RT-PCR reads in MiXCR, keeping a single row per CDR3 protein. This table holds 700,000 to 800,000 distinct CDR3 sequences, around 18% found once. The specimen comprised PBMCs from blood, sampled more than 4 days after vaccination. This sequence was found in a man between 50 and 59 years old who received an inactivated influenza vaccine.

CDR3 coding DNA: TGTGCCAGCAGTTTTAGACTACAATCCCCAAACGAGCAGTACTTC. This encodes CASSFRLQSPNEQYF. The chain joins TRBV12-3 or TRBV12-4 to TRBJ2-7; perhaps TRBD2 as D (5 bases). Trimming removed 3 bases from V and 5 bases from J, with 17 bases in between. CDR3 length equals 15 residues.